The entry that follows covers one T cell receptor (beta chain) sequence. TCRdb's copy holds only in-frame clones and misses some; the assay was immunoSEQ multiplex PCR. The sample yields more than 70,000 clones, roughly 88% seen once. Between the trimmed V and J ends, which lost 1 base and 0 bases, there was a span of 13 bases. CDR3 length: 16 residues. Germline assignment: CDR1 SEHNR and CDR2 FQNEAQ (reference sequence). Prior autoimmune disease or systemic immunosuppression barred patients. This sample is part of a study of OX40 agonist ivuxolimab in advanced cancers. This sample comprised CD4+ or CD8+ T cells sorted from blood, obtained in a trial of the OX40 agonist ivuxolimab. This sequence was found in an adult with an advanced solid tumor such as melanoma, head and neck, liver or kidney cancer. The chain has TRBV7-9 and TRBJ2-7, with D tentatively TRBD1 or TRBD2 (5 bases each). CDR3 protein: CASSLGGTVSSYEQYF. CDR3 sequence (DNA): TGTGCCAGCAGCTTAGGAGGGACCGTAAGCTCCTACGAGCAGTACTTC.